This TCR beta chain was sequenced for a study of a mutant IDH1 vaccine in newly diagnosed glioma. The CDR3 has 14 residues. V lost 6 bases to trimming and J lost 6 bases, with 17 bases between them. Germline lookup yields CDR1 SEHNR and CDR2 FQNEAQ (reference sequence). Time point given: baseline, week 1 (first vaccination visit). Regarding treatment: pre-vaccination baseline after standard-of-care therapy. Repertoires were generated with immunoSEQ multiplex PCR, while TCRdb's copy carries only in-frame clones and drops some. Of over 30,000 clones in the sample, 65% to 80% were seen once. The TCR was taken from a middle-aged man with glioma. Some clones in this sample may be carry-over from other donors' samples. The rearrangement joins TRBV7-9 to TRBJ1-2, with a tentative D call TRBD1 (6 bases). The specimen was peripheral blood mononuclear cells (PBMCs), collected from a glioma patient treated with radiotherapy, temozolomide or both. CDR3 amino acids: CASSQKQGTHGYTF. CDR3 DNA: TGTGCCAGCAGTCAAAAACAGGGTACCCATGGCTACACCTTC.